Each of the 8 T cell receptor beta chains below was sequenced from the same sample in a study of T cell repertoires in cytomegalovirus infection. Each CDR3 protein is one row after TCRdb ran MiXCR on the reads. Of 740,000 or so distinct CDR3 sequences in the sample, about a third were seen once. Sequences were obtained from PBMCs. These receptors originate from a human donor in good health (CMV status not recorded). Some clones in this sample may be carry-over from other donors' samples.

The chain joins TRBV2 to TRBJ2-5, with TRBD2 matching over 12 bases. V shed 0 bases, J shed 5 bases, and the junction held 7 bases outside the gene matches. The CDR3 has 17 amino acids. Germline CDR1 and CDR2: SNHLY and FYNNEI. Written as DNA, the CDR3 is TGTGCCAGCAGTGAAGCTGGAACTAGCGGGGGGTATGAGACCCAGTACTTC. Translation: CASSEAGTSGGYETQYF.

The V call is TRBV28, the J call TRBJ2-1; TRBD2 agrees at 8 bases. From germline, CDR1 is MDHEN and CDR2 SYDVKM. CDR3 length: 15 residues. Trimming at V came to 5 bases and at J to 10 bases, leaving 13 bases not matched to a gene. Written as DNA, the CDR3 is TGTGCCAGCAGTCAGCCGGGGGGGCCGCCGACAGAGCAGTTCTTC. Residues: CASSQPGGPPTEQFF. The whole variable domain, filled in from reference TRBV28 and TRBJ2-1, reads DVKVTQSSRYLVKRTGEKVFLECVQDMDHENMFWYRQDPGLGLRLIYFSYDVKMKEKGDIPEGYSVSREKKERFSLILESASTNQTSMYLCASSQPGGPPTEQFFGPGTRLTVL.

The chain recombines TRBV4-2 with TRBJ1-5; 7 positions agree with TRBD1. The germline gives CDR1 LGHNA, CDR2 YNFKEQ. Trimming removed 5 bases from V and 0 bases from J; junction bases left unmatched: 4. The CDR3 loop spans 15 amino acids. The CDR3 loop is CASSVRGNSNQPQHF. Here the CDR3 DNA reads TGTGCCAGCAGCGTCAGGGGGAATAGCAATCAGCCCCAGCATTTT.

This clonotype was counted only a few times. The chain couples TRBV28 to TRBJ1-1, with D uncertain. This CDR3 has 15 residues. The V end lost 1 base, the J end lost 0 bases, and 9 bases lay between the germline ends. Germline CDR1 and CDR2: MDHEN and SYDVKM. The CDR3 nucleotides are TGTGCCAGCAGTTTATTCGGCAGCATGAACACTGAAGCTTTCTTT. Translating it yields CASSLFGSMNTEAFF.

The count of this clonotype is one. The chain employs TRBV7-2 and TRBJ2-7, with 9 bases aligning to TRBD1. In germline, CDR1 is SGHTA, CDR2 FQGNSA. The V and J ends lost 6 bases and 4 bases, in that order; junction bases with no gene match: 4. The CDR3 sequence is 13 residues long. The CDR3 sequence is CASRKQGAYEQYF. CDR3 nucleotides: TGTGCCAGCAGGAAACAGGGGGCTTACGAGCAGTACTTC.

This clonotype was found a few times. Written as DNA, the CDR3 is TGTGCCAGCAGCTACGGACAGTCCAGTGAGCAGTTCTTC. Its protein is CASSYGQSSEQFF. The rearrangement joins TRBV7-6 to TRBJ2-1, with D perhaps TRBD1 (6 bases). V lost 4 bases to trimming and J lost 9 bases, with 13 bases between them. Germline V CDR1 and CDR2: SGHVS, FNYEAQ. The CDR3 extends over 13 amino acids.

On this clonotype: The junction departs from germline at one end; a sequencing error may be responsible. This chain connects TRBV4-1 to TRBJ2-5; 9 positions agree with TRBD1. In germline, CDR1 is MGHRA, CDR2 YSYEKL. The CDR3 consists of 15 residues. CDR3 in DNA: TGTGCCAGCAGCCAAGAAAGGACAGGGGTGGAGACCCAGTACTTC. Amino acid sequence: CASSQERTGVETQYF.

This clonotype was seen a few times. In nucleotides, the CDR3 is TGTGCCAGCAGTATTCCTAGACGGGCTAATCAGCCCCAGCATTTT. It codes for CASSIPRRANQPQHF. The J gene is TRBJ1-5, the V gene TRBV28, with D unclear. This CDR3 comprises 15 residues. In germline, CDR1 is MDHEN, CDR2 SYDVKM. The V and J ends lost 5 bases and 4 bases respectively, with 15 bases between them.